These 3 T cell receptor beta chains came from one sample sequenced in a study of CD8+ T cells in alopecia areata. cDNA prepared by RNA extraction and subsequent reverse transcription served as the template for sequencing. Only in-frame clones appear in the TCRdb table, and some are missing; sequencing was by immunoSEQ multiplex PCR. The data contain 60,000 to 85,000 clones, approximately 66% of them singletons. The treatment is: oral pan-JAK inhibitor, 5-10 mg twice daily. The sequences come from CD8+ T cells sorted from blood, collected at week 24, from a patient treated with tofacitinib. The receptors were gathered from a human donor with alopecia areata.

CDR3 bases: TGTGCCAGCAGCCCCTTCCCGGGGGGCGAGCAGTACTTC. Translating it yields CASSPFPGGEQYF. The V call is TRBV6-5, the J call TRBJ2-7; 7 nucleotides line up with TRBD2. V lost 6 bases, J lost 6 bases, and 8 bases stayed unmatched. Germline V gene data show CDR1 as MNHEY and CDR2 as SVGAGI. The CDR3 has 13 residues.

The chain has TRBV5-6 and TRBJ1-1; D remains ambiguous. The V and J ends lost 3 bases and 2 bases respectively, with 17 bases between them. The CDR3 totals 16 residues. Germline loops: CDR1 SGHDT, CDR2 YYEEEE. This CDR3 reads CASSSTPPQSNTEAFF. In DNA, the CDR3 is TGTGCCAGCAGCTCAACCCCACCACAGAGTAACACTGAAGCTTTCTTT. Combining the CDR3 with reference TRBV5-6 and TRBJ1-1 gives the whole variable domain DAGVTQSPTHLIKTRGQQVTLRCSPKSGHDTVSWYQQALGQGPQFIFQYYEEEERQRGNFPDRFSGHQFPNYSSELNVNALLLGDSALYLCASSSTPPQSNTEAFFGQGTRLTVV.

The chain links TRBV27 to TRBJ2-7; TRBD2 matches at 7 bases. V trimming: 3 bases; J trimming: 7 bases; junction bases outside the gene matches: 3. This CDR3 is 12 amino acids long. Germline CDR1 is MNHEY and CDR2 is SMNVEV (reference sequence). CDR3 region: CASSFSSGEQYF. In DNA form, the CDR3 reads TGTGCCAGCAGTTTTTCTAGCGGAGAGCAGTACTTC.